A selection of T cell receptor beta chains follows, all from one sample in a study of blood T cells in healthy people across ages. TCRdb used MiXCR to reprocess the 5' RACE reads, holding one entry per CDR3 protein. Among about 700,000 distinct CDR3 sequences, about 30% were seen once, and the ten largest hold 15%. Sample: blood. The source of these receptors is a woman aged 80 or over in good health. CDR3s include the opening cysteine and the closing phenylalanine or tryptophan. D genes are given only for firm matches. Clone sizes are given selectively: once, few, many, or a class where the clone is expanded.

v_call	d_call	cdr3_length	clone_size	j_call	cdr3_nt	cdr3_aa
TRBV9	.	14	many	TRBJ1-2	TGTGCCAGCAGCGTAACGGAAGTTGGCTATGGCTACACCTTC	CASSVTEVGYGYTF
TRBV5-1	TRBD1	11	.	TRBJ2-1	TGCGCCAGCAGCTTAACAGGGGTTCAGTTCTTC	CASSLTGVQFF
TRBV11-1	.	11	many	TRBJ2-1	TGTGCCAGCAGCCGGACGGATGAGCAGTTCTTC	CASSRTDEQFF
TRBV9	TRBD2	16	many	TRBJ2-5	TGTGCCAGCAGCGCCGAACTAGCGGGGGGGGTAGAGACCCAGTACTTC	CASSAELAGGVETQYF
TRBV20-1	.	14	many	TRBJ2-7	TGCAGTGCTAGGACCATACAGGGATTATACGAGCAGTACTTC	CSARTIQGLYEQYF
TRBV5-1	TRBD1	15	.	TRBJ1-2	TGCGCCAGCAGCTTAACCACAGGGGCCTCGAGTGGCTACACCTTC	CASSLTTGASSGYTF
TRBV6-1	TRBD2	16	many	TRBJ2-5	TGTGCCAGCAGTGAAATTGGCGGGGGGGCCGGAGGGACCCAGTACTTC	CASSEIGGGAGGTQYF
TRBV12-3/TRBV12-4	TRBD2	15	many	TRBJ2-5	TGTGCCAGCAGTTCCCGGGTAGCGGGGGAAGAGACCCAGTACTTC	CASSSRVAGEETQYF
TRBV29-1	.	12	many	TRBJ1-4	TGCAGCGTTGCTCCGGCTAATGAAAAACTGTTTTTT	CSVAPANEKLFF
TRBV2	TRBD1	14	.	TRBJ2-1	TGTGCCAGCAATAGGCAGGGGGCCCGAGGTGAGCAGTTCTTC	CASNRQGARGEQFF
TRBV19	TRBD1	15	.	TRBJ1-5	TGTGCCAGTAGTATGGGGCAGGGGGTCGATCAGCCCCAGCATTTT	CASSMGQGVDQPQHF
TRBV12-3/TRBV12-4	.	16	many	TRBJ2-7	TGTGCCAGCAGCCTGACCGCCGAGAGGACCCGTGGCGAGCAGTACTTC	CASSLTAERTRGEQYF
TRBV5-1	TRBD1	16	many	TRBJ2-7	TGCGCCAGCAGCTCACAACCGACAGGGACAAGCTACGAGCAGTACTTC	CASSSQPTGTSYEQYF
TRBV10-3	.	14	few	TRBJ2-5	TGTGCCATCAGTGATTTGAGTTCTCCAGAGACCCAGTACTTC	CAISDLSSPETQYF
TRBV9	.	12	many	TRBJ2-1	TGTGCCAGCAGCGTAGTAGAAAATGAGCAGTTCTTC	CASSVVENEQFF
TRBV27	.	13	.	TRBJ1-1	TGTGCCAGCAGGCTCCAGGTTGGCACTGAAGCTTTCTTT	CASRLQVGTEAFF
TRBV28	.	10	.	TRBJ1-1	TGTGCCAACAGGGACACTGAAGCTTTCTTT	CANRDTEAFF
TRBV7-3	TRBD2	16	many	TRBJ2-5	TGTGCCAGCAGCTTAAGCCAGCGGGGCGAGGGAGAGACCCAGTACTTC	CASSLSQRGEGETQYF
TRBV29-1	TRBD1	14	many	TRBJ2-1	TGCAGCGGGACAGGGGGAAGGTCCTACAATGAGCAGTTCTTC	CSGTGGRSYNEQFF
TRBV7-2	.	15	.	TRBJ2-1	TGTGCCAGCAGCTTAGGCGGGACAAAAATCAATGAGCAGTTCTTC	CASSLGGTKINEQFF
TRBV21-1	.	13	.	TRBJ2-7	TGTGCCAGCAGCAGGATGCAGGGGTACGAGCAGTACTTC	CASSRMQGYEQYF
TRBV6-2/TRBV6-3	.	15	many	TRBJ1-2	TGTGCCAGCAGTCTTTCGGACAGAAATAACTATGGCTACACCTTC	CASSLSDRNNYGYTF
TRBV5-8	.	16	many	TRBJ2-5	TGTGCCAGCAGCACAGGGACGGCAACCGACCAAGAGACCCAGTACTTC	CASSTGTATDQETQYF
TRBV19	.	16	many	TRBJ2-6	TGTGCCAGTAGTGTAGACACGCTGTCTGGGGCCAACGTCCTGACTTTC	CASSVDTLSGANVLTF
TRBV18	.	15	many	TRBJ1-2	TGTGCCAGCTCACCACGTACAGGGACGGTAGGATCCTACACCTTC	CASSPRTGTVGSYTF
TRBV29-1	TRBD2	13	.	TRBJ2-7	TGCAGCGTTGAGGCGGGAGTTGCCTACGAGCAGTACTTC	CSVEAGVAYEQYF
TRBV29-1	.	12	many	TRBJ2-7	TGCAGCGTTGAAAATGATCCCTACGAGCAGTACTTC	CSVENDPYEQYF
TRBV5-6	.	16	many	TRBJ2-3	TGTGCCAGCAGCTTGGGCACAGGGTTAATCACAGATACGCAGTATTTT	CASSLGTGLITDTQYF
TRBV9	.	17	.	TRBJ2-2	TGTGCCAGCAGCGTAGCAATAGTGGGAGGCAACACCGGGGAGCTGTTTTTT	CASSVAIVGGNTGELFF
TRBV3-1	.	15	.	TRBJ2-7	TGTGCCAGCAGCCAAGAGGATTACCCGACCTACGAGCAGTACTTC	CASSQEDYPTYEQYF
TRBV9	.	12	many	TRBJ2-4	TGTGCCAGCAGCCCAGGCCAGAGCATTCAGTACTTC	CASSPGQSIQYF
TRBV7-2	TRBD2	16	.	TRBJ2-5	TGTGCCAGCAGCTTAGACGGGAGGTATAAAAGGGAGACCCAGTACTTC	CASSLDGRYKRETQYF
TRBV4-3	.	16	.	TRBJ1-6	TGCGCCAGCAGCCAAGATCCGGGGGGCAGAAATTCACCCCTCCACTTT	CASSQDPGGRNSPLHF
TRBV5-1	.	16	many	TRBJ1-2	TGCGCCAGCAGCTTCGGGGTGGGGGCTTCTAACTATGGCTACACCTTC	CASSFGVGASNYGYTF
TRBV5-1	TRBD1	15	many	TRBJ1-6	TGCGCCAGCAGCGCCGGGACAGGGGGTAATTCACCCCTCCACTTT	CASSAGTGGNSPLHF
TRBV30	.	12	.	TRBJ2-7	TGTGCCTGGAGGCTGGGGACCTACGAGCAGTACTTC	CAWRLGTYEQYF
TRBV6-5	TRBD1	14	.	TRBJ1-2	TGTGCCAGCAGGCTGACAGGGTGGATTACGGGCTACACCTTC	CASRLTGWITGYTF
TRBV27	TRBD1	15	.	TRBJ1-2	TGTGCCAGCAGTTTAAAGGGGGCCCCTAACTATGGCTACACCTTC	CASSLKGAPNYGYTF
TRBV2	TRBD1	16	.	TRBJ1-1	TGTGCCAGCCGGGACAGTATTGTTCCCTTTAACACTGAAGCTTTCTTT	CASRDSIVPFNTEAFF
TRBV5-5	TRBD1	16	few	TRBJ2-1	TGTGCCAGCAGCCACGGGACAGGGAAATTTTACAATAAGCAGTTCTTC	CASSHGTGKFYNKQFF
TRBV20-1	TRBD2	15	few	TRBJ2-3	TGCGGTGTCTCGCGGGGGAGGAGAAGCACAGATACGCAGTATTTT	CGVSRGRRSTDTQYF
TRBV6-2/TRBV6-3	.	13	few	TRBJ1-1	TGTGCCTCCCGGGGGCCTGGGGACACTGAAGCTTTCTTT	CASRGPGDTEAFF
TRBV4-2	TRBD2	16	many	TRBJ2-3	TGTGCCAGCAGTTCTAGCGGGGGGGCCGACACAGATACGCAGTATTTT	CASSSSGGADTDTQYF
TRBV6-6	.	14	many	TRBJ2-7	TGTGCCAGCAGTTACTCATGGAGCGGGTACGAGCAGTACTTC	CASSYSWSGYEQYF
TRBV20-1	.	17	few	TRBJ2-2	TGCAGTGCGTGGACTGGTCTCAATCCTTGGGACACCGGGGAGCTGTTTTTT	CSAWTGLNPWDTGELFF
TRBV20-1	.	14	many	TRBJ2-5	TGCAGTGCTAGTTCTTGGCTAGCAATGAAGACCCAGTACTTC	CSASSWLAMKTQYF
TRBV5-1	TRBD1	15	many	TRBJ2-1	TGCGCCAGCAGCTCTACAGGGGGTTCCTACAATGAGCAGTTCTTC	CASSSTGGSYNEQFF
TRBV9	.	13	.	TRBJ1-6	TGTGCCAGCAGCGTAGGGAGGAGTTCACCCCTCCACTTT	CASSVGRSSPLHF
TRBV7-9	TRBD1	14	.	TRBJ1-5	TGTGCCAGCAGCGGTGAGGGGGCTCATCAGCCCCAGCATTTT	CASSGEGAHQPQHF
TRBV7-9	.	14	once	TRBJ2-1	TGTGCCAGCAGCTTGAGTCAGGGGCCGACTCAGCAGTTCTTC	CASSLSQGPTQQFF
TRBV28	.	15	many	TRBJ2-7	TGTGCCAGCAGTCCCAGTAGCCTGGGTTCCTACGAGCAGTACTTC	CASSPSSLGSYEQYF
TRBV25-1	.	14	.	TRBJ2-2	TGTGCCAGCAGTGAATCGGTGAACACCGGGGGGCTGTTTTTT	CASSESVNTGGLFF
TRBV7-9	TRBD1	14	many	TRBJ2-2	TGTGCCAGCAGCTCTACAGGGGTGACCGGGGAGCTGTTTTTT	CASSSTGVTGELFF